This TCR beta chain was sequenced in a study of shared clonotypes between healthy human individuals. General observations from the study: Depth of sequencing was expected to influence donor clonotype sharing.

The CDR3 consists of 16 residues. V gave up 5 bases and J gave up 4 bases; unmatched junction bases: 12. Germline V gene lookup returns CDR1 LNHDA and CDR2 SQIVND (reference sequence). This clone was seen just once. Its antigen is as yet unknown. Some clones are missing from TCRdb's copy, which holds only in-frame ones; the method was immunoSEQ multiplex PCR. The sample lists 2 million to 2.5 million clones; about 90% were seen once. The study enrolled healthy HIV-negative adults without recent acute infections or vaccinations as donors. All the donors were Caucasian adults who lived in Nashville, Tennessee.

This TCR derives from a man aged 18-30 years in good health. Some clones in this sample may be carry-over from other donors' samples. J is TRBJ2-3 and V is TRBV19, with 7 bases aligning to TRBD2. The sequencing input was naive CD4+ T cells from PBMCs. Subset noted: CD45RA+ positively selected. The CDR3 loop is CASSPAFMGGADTQYF. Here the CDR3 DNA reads TGTGCCAGTAGTCCCGCGTTTATGGGGGGGGCAGATACGCAGTATTTT.